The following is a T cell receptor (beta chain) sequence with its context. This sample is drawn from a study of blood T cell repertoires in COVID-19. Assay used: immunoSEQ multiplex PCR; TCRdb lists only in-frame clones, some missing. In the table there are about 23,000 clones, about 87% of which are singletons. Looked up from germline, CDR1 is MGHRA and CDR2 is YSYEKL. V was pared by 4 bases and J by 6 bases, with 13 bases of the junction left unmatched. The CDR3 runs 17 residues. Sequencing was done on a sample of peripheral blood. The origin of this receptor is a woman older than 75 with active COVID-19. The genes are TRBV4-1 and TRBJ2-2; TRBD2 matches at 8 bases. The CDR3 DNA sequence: TGCGCCAGCAGCCTCGAGGGGAGCGGGGGAACGGCCGGGGAGCTGTTTTTT. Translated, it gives CASSLEGSGGTAGELFF.